The clone carrying this TCR beta chain was seen a single time. CDR1 and CDR2 (germline): SGHTA, FQGNSA. With 1 base clipped from V and 1 base from J, the junction kept 5 bases outside the gene matches. The CDR3 length is 16 residues. Donors were drawn from the approximately 110-subject validation cohort, separate from the approximately 700-subject first cohort. Profiling relied on immunoSEQ multiplex PCR, and the TCRdb table lists in-frame clones only, not all of them. Found here are under 200,000 clones, roughly 90% of them singletons; the top ten hold around 3.8%. This sample was included in a study of cytomegalovirus exposure and HLA in healthy donors. Overall study context: The same platform was used for the roughly 130 validation repertoires and the approximately 670 first-cohort repertoires, a later analysis reported.

This clonotype was sampled from a man aged 18 to 35 in good health and CMV-seropositive. This sequence joins TRBV7-2 and TRBJ2-7; 9 nucleotides line up with TRBD1. Material for sequencing was PBMCs. The CDR3 reads CASSLDTGTGSYEQYF. Written as DNA, the CDR3 is TGTGCCAGCAGCTTAGATACCGGGACAGGGTCCTACGAGCAGTACTTC.